Listed below are T cell receptor beta chains from one sample, sequenced in a study of blood T cell repertoires in COVID-19. Generated by immunoSEQ multiplex PCR, the TCRdb table keeps only in-frame clones and is missing some. The sample gives roughly 330,000 clones, around four fifths of which show up once; around 1.2% is in the top ten. The sample comprised peripheral blood. These receptors all stem from a woman aged 50 to 60 with acute or convalescent COVID-19. CDR3s include the opening cysteine and the closing phenylalanine or tryptophan. The D gene is left open where the match is weak. Not every row has a clone size; where given, it reads once, few, many or a size class.

TRBV18	NA	TRBJ2-3	NA	CASSPYREGTDTQYF	TGTGCCAGCTCACCATACAGGGAAGGCACAGATACGCAGTATTTT
TRBV6-5	NA	TRBJ2-1	NA	CASSYEQGRYNEQFF	TGTGCCAGCAGTTACGAGCAGGGGCGGTACAATGAGCAGTTCTTC
TRBV9	NA	TRBJ2-7	NA	CASSVADEQYF	TGTGCCAGCAGCGTAGCTGACGAGCAGTACTTC
TRBV6-5	once	TRBJ1-1	NA	CASSYSEEVTEAFF	TGTGCCAGCAGTTACTCTGAAGAGGTCACTGAAGCTTTCTTT
TRBV6-5	NA	TRBJ1-1	NA	CASQRANTEAFF	TGTGCCAGCCAGCGGGCGAACACTGAAGCTTTCTTT
TRBV4-2	NA	TRBJ2-1	NA	CASSQATGNSYNEQFF	TGTGCCAGCAGCCAAGCCACGGGAAACTCCTACAATGAGCAGTTCTTC
TRBV7-2	NA	TRBJ1-2	TRBD1	CASSFDRVGYTF	TGTGCCAGCAGCTTTGACAGGGTCGGCTACACCTTC
TRBV3-1/TRBV3-2	NA	TRBJ1-1	TRBD1	CASSPGGQMNTEAFF	TGTGCCAGCAGCCCAGGGGGACAGATGAACACTGAAGCTTTCTTT
TRBV2	NA	TRBJ2-2	TRBD2	CASTGLASTGELFF	TGTGCCAGCACGGGACTAGCGTCAACCGGGGAGCTGTTTTTT
TRBV7-9	NA	TRBJ1-1	NA	CASSFLNTEAFF	TGTGCCAGCAGCTTCCTAAACACTGAAGCTTTCTTT
TRBV5-8	few	TRBJ1-5	TRBD1	CASSPGQVSNQPQHF	TGTGCCAGCAGCCCGGGACAGGTTAGCAATCAGCCCCAGCATTTT
TRBV6-1	NA	TRBJ2-4	TRBD2	CASSEDGGQMGLAPAKNIQYF	TGTGCCAGCAGTGAAGACGGGGGCCAAATGGGACTAGCTCCCGCCAAAAACATTCAGTACTTC
TRBV7-9	few	TRBJ2-2	TRBD2	CASSSASGGRTGELFF	TGTGCCAGCAGCTCTGCTAGCGGGGGGCGGACCGGGGAGCTGTTTTTT
TRBV9	NA	TRBJ2-1	TRBD2	CASSYTSGDYNEQFF	TGTGCCAGCAGTTATACTAGCGGGGATTACAATGAGCAGTTCTTC
TRBV7-6	NA	TRBJ1-5	NA	CASSLTDTQPQHF	TGTGCCAGCAGCTTAACAGATACTCAGCCCCAGCATTTT
TRBV5-1	NA	TRBJ2-5	TRBD1	CASSPGQGAYQETQYF	TGCGCCAGCAGCCCGGGCCAGGGGGCATATCAAGAGACCCAGTACTTC
TRBV7-8	NA	TRBJ1-5	NA	CASSDRNQPQHF	TGTGCCAGCTCCGACAGAAATCAGCCCCAGCATTTT
TRBV5-1	NA	TRBJ2-7	NA	CASSPVLPGNYEQYF	TGCGCCAGCAGCCCGGTCTTGCCGGGAAACTACGAGCAGTACTTC
TRBV24-1	NA	TRBJ1-1	NA	CATSDSWRAFF	TGTGCCACCAGTGACTCTTGGCGGGCTTTCTTT
TRBV6-6	NA	TRBJ1-1	NA	CASSYSRGGTEAFF	TGTGCCAGCAGTTACTCGAGGGGGGGCACTGAAGCTTTCTTT
TRBV5-4	NA	TRBJ2-1	TRBD2	CASTPPGGAWKGDEQFF	TGTGCCAGCACTCCACCGGGGGGGGCCTGGAAGGGCGATGAGCAGTTCTTC
TRBV14	NA	TRBJ2-3	NA	CASSQTGPDTQYF	TGTGCCAGCAGCCAGACAGGCCCAGATACGCAGTATTTT
TRBV19	NA	TRBJ2-1	NA	CASSGDFYNEQFF	TGTGCCAGTAGTGGGGACTTCTACAATGAGCAGTTCTTC
TRBV2	NA	TRBJ2-3	TRBD1	CASSEANPGQGTDTQYF	TGTGCCAGCAGTGAAGCGAATCCCGGACAGGGAACAGATACGCAGTATTTT
TRBV30	NA	TRBJ2-5	TRBD2	CAWSDRSGKETQYF	TGTGCCTGGAGTGACCGTAGCGGGAAAGAGACCCAGTACTTC
TRBV6-5	few	TRBJ1-2	NA	CASSYFGANYGYTF	TGTGCCAGCAGTTACTTCGGGGCTAACTATGGCTACACCTTC
TRBV5-1	NA	TRBJ2-1	TRBD1	CASSLGGQSSYNEQFF	TGCGCCAGCAGCTTAGGGGGACAGAGTTCCTACAATGAGCAGTTCTTC
TRBV6-5	NA	TRBJ2-3	TRBD1	CASSPARQGSDTQYF	TGTGCCAGCAGCCCAGCTAGACAGGGGTCAGATACGCAGTATTTT
TRBV24-1	NA	TRBJ2-1	TRBD1	CATSAPGTGNNEQFF	TGTGCCACCAGTGCCCCCGGGACAGGGAACAATGAGCAGTTCTTC
TRBV6-2/TRBV6-3	once	TRBJ2-7	TRBD1	CASSSYYWDRGTYEQYF	TGTGCCAGCAGTTCCTACTATTGGGACAGGGGGACCTACGAGCAGTACTTC
TRBV19	many	TRBJ1-6	NA	CASNLGGESPLHF	TGTGCCAGTAACCTGGGAGGGGAATCACCCCTCCACTTT
TRBV2	few	TRBJ1-5	TRBD1	CASSRTGRIGNQPQHF	TGTGCCAGCAGTCGGACAGGGAGGATTGGCAATCAGCCCCAGCATTTT
TRBV15	NA	TRBJ1-4	NA	CATSRRDGANEKLFF	TGTGCCACCAGCAGGCGGGACGGTGCTAATGAAAAACTGTTTTTT
TRBV7-9	NA	TRBJ2-3	TRBD2	CASSLPPSGERTDTQYF	TGTGCCAGCAGCTTACCCCCTAGCGGGGAGCGCACAGATACGCAGTATTTT
TRBV28	NA	TRBJ1-5	NA	CASTSGGYQPQHF	TGTGCCAGCACCTCGGGGGGTTATCAGCCCCAGCATTTT
TRBV7-9	NA	TRBJ2-5	NA	CASSQREVAIQETQYF	TGTGCCAGCAGCCAACGGGAAGTGGCGATCCAAGAGACCCAGTACTTC
TRBV5-4	NA	TRBJ2-1	NA	CASSLGTNSYNEQFF	TGTGCCAGCAGCTTGGGGACAAACTCCTACAATGAGCAGTTCTTC
TRBV5-8	NA	TRBJ1-1	NA	CASSLGQVNTEAFF	TGTGCCAGCAGCTTGGGTCAGGTGAACACTGAAGCTTTCTTT
TRBV12-5	few	TRBJ1-5	NA	CASGPGRADNQPQHF	TGTGCTAGTGGCCCGGGAAGGGCGGACAATCAGCCCCAGCATTTT
TRBV10-3	NA	TRBJ1-3	NA	CAISRDIAFSGNTIYF	TGTGCCATCAGCCGGGACATCGCCTTCTCTGGAAACACCATATATTTT
TRBV30	NA	TRBJ2-5	NA	CAWAIGGVETQYF	TGTGCCTGGGCTATCGGGGGTGTGGAGACCCAGTACTTC
TRBV12-5	once	TRBJ2-2	TRBD2	CASGPKLAGVRGELFF	TGTGCTAGTGGCCCGAAATTAGCGGGGGTGCGGGGGGAGCTGTTTTTT